This TCR beta chain is from a study of blood T cell repertoires in COVID-19. Study information: Samples taken during acute and convalescent COVID-19 were collected in the United States, Italy and Spain. In each case, the material was cDNA or gDNA derived from T cells, B-cell-depleted T cells, or PBMCs.

Clones were read by immunoSEQ multiplex PCR, and TCRdb kept only the in-frame ones, dropping some. This sample has about 360,000 clones, with approximately 82% found just once. Per germline, CDR1 SGHNT and CDR2 YENEEA. With V trimmed by 0 bases and J by 0 bases, 3 bases remained unmatched. There are 16 residues in the CDR3. Specimen: peripheral blood. The source is a young man with active or convalescent COVID-19. This chain uses TRBV11-3 with TRBJ2-7; 9 bases agree with TRBD1. The CDR3 reads CASSLERGQGSYEQYF. The CDR3 nucleotides are TGTGCCAGCAGCTTAGAAAGGGGACAGGGCTCCTACGAGCAGTACTTC.